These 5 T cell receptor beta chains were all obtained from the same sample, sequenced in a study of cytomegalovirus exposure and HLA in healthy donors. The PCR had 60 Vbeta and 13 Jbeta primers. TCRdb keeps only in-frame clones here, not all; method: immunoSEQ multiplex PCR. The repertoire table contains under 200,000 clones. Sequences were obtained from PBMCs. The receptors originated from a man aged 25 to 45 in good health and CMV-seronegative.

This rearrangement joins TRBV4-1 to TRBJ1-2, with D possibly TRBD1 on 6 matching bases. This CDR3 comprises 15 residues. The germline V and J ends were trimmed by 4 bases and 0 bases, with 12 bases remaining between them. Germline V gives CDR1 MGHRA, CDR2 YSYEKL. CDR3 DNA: TGCGCCAGCAGCCTACGGGACAAATCTAACTATGGCTACACCTTC. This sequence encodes CASSLRDKSNYGYTF.

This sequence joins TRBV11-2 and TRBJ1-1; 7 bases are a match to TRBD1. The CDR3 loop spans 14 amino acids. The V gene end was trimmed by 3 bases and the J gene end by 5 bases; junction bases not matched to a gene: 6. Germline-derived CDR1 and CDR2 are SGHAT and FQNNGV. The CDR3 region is CASSFEGAHTEAFF. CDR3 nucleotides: TGTGCCAGCAGCTTTGAGGGGGCGCATACTGAAGCTTTCTTT.

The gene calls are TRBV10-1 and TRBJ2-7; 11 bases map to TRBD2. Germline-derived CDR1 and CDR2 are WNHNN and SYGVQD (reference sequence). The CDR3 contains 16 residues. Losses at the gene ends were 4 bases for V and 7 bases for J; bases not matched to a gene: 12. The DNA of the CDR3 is TGCGCCAGCAGTGGTACTAGCGGGGGAACTGGCTGGGAGCAGTACTTC. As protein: CASSGTSGGTGWEQYF.

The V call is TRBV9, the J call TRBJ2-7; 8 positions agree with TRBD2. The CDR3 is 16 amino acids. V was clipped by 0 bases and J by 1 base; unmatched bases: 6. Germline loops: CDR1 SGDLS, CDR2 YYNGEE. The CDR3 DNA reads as TGTGCCAGCAGCGTAGGTTCCAGCGGGGGTTCCTACGAGCAGTACTTC. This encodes CASSVGSSGGSYEQYF.

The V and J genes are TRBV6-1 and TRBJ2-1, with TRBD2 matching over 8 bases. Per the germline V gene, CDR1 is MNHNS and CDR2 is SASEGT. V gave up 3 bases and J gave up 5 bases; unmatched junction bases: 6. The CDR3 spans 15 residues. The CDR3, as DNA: TGTGCCAGCAGTGACAGCGGGAGCGGAAACAATGAGCAGTTCTTC. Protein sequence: CASSDSGSGNNEQFF.